The 22 T cell receptor beta chains below come from one sample, sequenced in a study of early T cells in non-severe SARS-CoV-2 infection. TCRdb used MiXCR to reprocess the 5' RACE reads, holding one entry per CDR3 protein. The sample carries 70,000 to 80,000 distinct CDR3 sequences, under 15% recorded once. The sample here was whole blood, taken at baseline. The receptors here all came from an adult who was a healthcare worker with PCR-confirmed SARS-CoV-2 infection or an uninfected control (not recorded which).

This rearrangement joins TRBV5-6 to TRBJ1-2; maybe TRBD1 (5 bases). The germline V gene encodes CDR1 SGHDT and CDR2 YYEEEE. The V and J ends lost 2 bases and 2 bases respectively, with 22 bases between them. There are 18 residues in the CDR3. CDR3 bases: TGTGCCAGCAGCTTTGGGCCCGACACCTACCAGGGCAACTATGGCTACACCTTC. It encodes CASSFGPDTYQGNYGYTF.

The table lists this clonotype with many counts. CDR3 bases: TGTGCCGGGGGACTAGCGGTGAATGAGCAGTTCTTC. This codes for CAGGLAVNEQFF. This sequence joins TRBV2 and TRBJ2-1; 11 nucleotides match TRBD2. CDR1 is SNHLY, CDR2 FYNNEI, per germline. This CDR3 region has 12 residues. V shed 11 bases and J 7 bases; nucleotides not matched to a gene: 4.

This clonotype was seen a few times. The CDR3 protein is CASSRLTGKTGELFF. Here the CDR3 DNA reads TGCGCCAGCAGCCGCCTGACAGGGAAGACCGGGGAGCTGTTTTTT. V is TRBV5-1 and J is TRBJ2-2; 7 bases fit TRBD1. CDR3 length: 15 amino acids. CDR1 is SGHRS and CDR2 is YFSETQ in the germline V gene. The V and J ends lost 4 bases and 5 bases, in that order; junction bases with no gene match: 8.

The chain recombines TRBV5-1 with TRBJ1-1; the match to TRBD1 covers 10 bases. This CDR3 is built from 18 residues. The germline V gene has CDR1 SGHRS and CDR2 YFSETQ. Trimming cost V 4 bases and J 1 base; bases outside gene matches: 13. CDR3: CASSPRPGTGETNTEAFF. As DNA, the CDR3 is TGCGCCAGCAGCCCGAGACCCGGGACAGGGGAGACGAACACTGAAGCTTTCTTT.

This clonotype has more than one count but fewer than ten. V gene TRBV28 combines with J gene TRBJ2-7, with D uncertain. Germline V CDR1 and CDR2: MDHEN, SYDVKM. This CDR3 is built from 11 residues. V lost 9 bases to trimming and J lost 1 base, with 7 bases between them. The CDR3 reads CARQTSYEQYF. CDR3 sequence (DNA): TGTGCCAGACAGACTTCCTACGAGCAGTACTTC. The whole variable domain, remainder taken from reference TRBV28 and TRBJ2-7, is DVKVTQSSRYLVKRTGEKVFLECVQDMDHENMFWYRQDPGLGLRLIYFSYDVKMKEKGDIPEGYSVSREKKERFSLILESASTNQTSMYLCARQTSYEQYFGPGTRLTVT.

The J gene is TRBJ1-3, the V gene TRBV28; D gene uncertain. Germline V gene data show CDR1 as MDHEN and CDR2 as SYDVKM. The germline V and J ends were trimmed by 4 bases and 8 bases, with 9 bases remaining between them. The CDR3 is 12 residues long. The CDR3: CASSSIGDTIYF. CDR3 in DNA: TGTGCCAGCAGTTCTATCGGGGACACCATATATTTT. The variable domain in full, completed from reference TRBV28 and TRBJ1-3, reads DVKVTQSSRYLVKRTGEKVFLECVQDMDHENMFWYRQDPGLGLRLIYFSYDVKMKEKGDIPEGYSVSREKKERFSLILESASTNQTSMYLCASSSIGDTIYFGEGSWLTVV.

This clonotype was recorded many times. V usage is TRBV12-3 or TRBV12-4 and J usage is TRBJ1-2; D might be TRBD1 (6 bases). Trimming removed 5 bases from V and 7 bases from J, with 14 bases in between. This CDR3 comprises 13 residues. CDR3 DNA sequence: TGTGCCAGCAGTCTAGACAGGATCTCTGGCTACACCTTC. Amino acids: CASSLDRISGYTF.

This clonotype was picked up many times. The chain links TRBV7-6 to TRBJ2-2; 8 bases align to TRBD1. The V gene end was trimmed by 0 bases and the J gene end by 4 bases; junction bases not matched to a gene: 1. The germline CDR1 and CDR2 sequences are SGHVS and FNYEAQ. The CDR3 sequence is 15 residues long. CDR3 DNA sequence: TGTGCCAGCAGCTTAGCCCAGGGGGCCACCGGGGAGCTGTTTTTT. It codes for CASSLAQGATGELFF.

This clonotype showed up many times. The DNA of the CDR3 is TGTGCCAGCAGCTTAGGGGACGGGACTGAAAAACTGTTTTTT. Translated: CASSLGDGTEKLFF. The chain combines TRBV7-8 with TRBJ1-4, with D possibly TRBD1 on 5 matching bases. Trimming stripped 1 base from V and 7 bases from J, with 10 bases between. The length of the CDR3 is 14 residues. The germline V gene has CDR1 SGHVS and CDR2 FQNEAQ.

This clonotype was detected a few times. This chain uses TRBV29-1 with TRBJ2-7, with 12 bases aligning to TRBD2. CDR1 and CDR2 from the germline V gene are SQVTM and ANQGSEA. Trimming took 6 bases from V and 5 from J; bases not matched to a gene: 5. CDR3 length equals 13 residues. CDR3 protein: CSVVGLAGNEQYF. As DNA, the CDR3 is TGCAGCGTGGTTGGACTAGCGGGGAACGAGCAGTACTTC.

The rearrangement uses TRBV29-1 and TRBJ2-3; TRBD2 aligns across 8 bases. Germline trimming cut 4 bases from V and 1 base from J; bases unmatched to any gene: 19. The CDR3 length is 19 residues. Germline CDR1 is SQVTM and CDR2 is ANQGSEA. CDR3 amino acids: CSVGTTGPRTRGGTDTQYF. The CDR3 coding sequence is TGCAGCGTTGGGACAACCGGGCCCCGAACGCGGGGGGGCACAGATACGCAGTATTTT.

This clonotype has at least ten counts. The chain carries TRBV7-9 and TRBJ1-4, with 9 nucleotides matching TRBD1. CDR3 length: 15 amino acids. J lost 7 bases, V lost 4 bases, and 7 bases had no gene match. CDR1 and CDR2 (germline): SEHNR, FQNEAQ (reference sequence). The CDR3 loop is CASSSQPGQGEKLFF. CDR3 DNA sequence: TGTGCCAGCAGCTCCCAACCGGGACAGGGTGAAAAACTGTTTTTT.

This clonotype was counted between two and nine times. The V and J genes are TRBV12-3 or TRBV12-4 and TRBJ2-7, with TRBD1 matching 12 bases. Losses at the gene ends were 3 bases for V and 5 bases for J; bases not matched to a gene: 5. This CDR3 has 15 amino acids. The DNA for the CDR3 is TGTGCCAGCAGTTTCCAGGGACAGGGGGCTCACGAGCAGTACTTC. Protein: CASSFQGQGAHEQYF.

The chain couples TRBV6-1 to TRBJ2-1; D call uncertain. The CDR3 runs 16 residues. V was shortened by 3 bases and J by 0 bases, with 12 bases between the two germline ends. CDR1 and CDR2 (germline): MNHNS, SASEGT. The CDR3 here is CASSDSGFSSYNEQFF. CDR3 coding DNA: TGTGCCAGCAGTGATTCGGGTTTCAGCTCCTACAATGAGCAGTTCTTC.

There are many counts of this clonotype. J is TRBJ2-2 and V is TRBV6-5, with 11 bases that match TRBD2. The CDR3 has 14 residues. Germline V gives CDR1 MNHEY, CDR2 SVGAGI. The J segment lost 6 bases and the V segment lost 5 bases, leaving 2 bases of the junction unmatched. In DNA, the CDR3 is TGTGCCAGCAGTAGTAGCGGGGGGGCCGGGGAGCTGTTTTTT. Translated: CASSSSGGAGELFF.

This clonotype occurred many times. This chain links TRBV29-1 with TRBJ2-7, with D possibly matching TRBD2 (5 bases). The CDR3 has 14 amino acids. The V end lost 6 bases, the J end lost 5 bases, and 20 bases lay between the germline ends. CDR1 and CDR2 from the germline V gene are SQVTM and ANQGSEA. CDR3 coding DNA: TGCAGCGTCAAAGGGCCGACCGGGGTCCACGAGCAGTACTTC. Translated, it gives CSVKGPTGVHEQYF.

This clonotype was detected many times. The V gene is TRBV5-1, the J gene TRBJ2-6; D tentatively reads TRBD1 or TRBD2 (5 bases each). Trimming stripped 3 bases from V and 0 bases from J, with 19 bases between. Germline CDR1 reads SGHRS; CDR2 reads YFSETQ. This CDR3 spans 19 amino acids. The CDR3 loop is CASSSEPGRSPSGANVLTF. The CDR3 nucleotides read TGCGCCAGCAGCTCCGAACCGGGACGGTCCCCCTCTGGGGCCAACGTCCTGACTTTC.

The V gene is TRBV11-2, the J gene TRBJ2-7; D assignment may be TRBD1 or TRBD2 (6 bases each). Germline CDR1 and CDR2: SGHAT and FQNNGV. CDR3 size: 13 residues. V dropped 5 bases and J dropped 5 bases, with 13 bases sitting between them. This CDR3 reads CASSPRRGDEQYF. In DNA, the CDR3 is TGTGCCAGCAGCCCCCGGAGGGGGGACGAGCAGTACTTC.

V and J are TRBV20-1 and TRBJ1-2; no firm D call. V was trimmed by 0 bases and J by 2 bases, leaving 7 bases between them. This CDR3 has 13 amino acids. Germline V lookup: CDR1 DFQATT, CDR2 SNEGSKA (reference sequence). The CDR3, as DNA: TGCAGTGCTAGAGAATACACGAACTATGGCTACACCTTC. This encodes CSAREYTNYGYTF.

This sequence joins TRBV6-1 and TRBJ1-2; D unclear. From germline, CDR1 is MNHNS and CDR2 SASEGT. The CDR3 runs 11 residues. V shed 3 bases and J shed 12 bases, with 11 bases lying between them. CDR3 sequence (DNA): TGTGCCAGCAGTGAGTCATCCCAACACACCTTC. It is translated as CASSESSQHTF.

The chain carries TRBV29-1 and TRBJ1-1; TRBD1 is a possible D gene (6 bases). The length of the CDR3 is 11 residues. V was pared by 5 bases and J by 6 bases, with 10 bases between. Germline lookup yields CDR1 SQVTM and CDR2 ANQGSEA. CDR3 amino acids: CSVSRGAEAFF. DNA of the CDR3: TGCAGCGTTTCCAGGGGTGCTGAAGCTTTCTTT.

This clonotype was counted between two and nine times. The chain employs TRBV9 and TRBJ1-2; TRBD1 aligns across 7 bases. Germline values: CDR1 SGDLS, CDR2 YYNGEE. Germline trimming cut 3 bases from V and 2 bases from J; bases unmatched to any gene: 1. The CDR3 has 13 amino acids. CDR3 sequence: CASSATGNYGYTF. The CDR3 DNA is TGTGCCAGCAGCGCGACAGGGAACTATGGCTACACCTTC. The entire variable domain, with the rest obtained from reference TRBV9 and TRBJ1-2, is as follows: DSGVTQTPKHLITATGQRVTLRCSPRSGDLSVYWYQQSLDQGLQFLIQYYNGEERAKGNILERFSAQQFPDLHSELNLSSLELGDSALYFCASSATGNYGYTFGSGTRLTVV.